This TCR beta chain was sequenced during a study of blood T cell repertoires in COVID-19. Across the whole study: The analysed material was cDNA or gDNA that came from T cells, B-cell-depleted T cells, or PBMCs.

The CDR3 extends over 13 amino acids. Trimming took 4 bases from V and 5 from J; bases not matched to a gene: 5. The germline gives CDR1 SGHDT, CDR2 YYEEEE. Method: immunoSEQ multiplex PCR; TCRdb's copy keeps in-frame clones and lacks some. The profile shows around 180,000 clones, approximately 87% of them singletons. This TCR was sampled from a man aged 65 to 79 with active or convalescent COVID-19. The V and J genes are TRBV5-6 and TRBJ1-1; 7 bases are shared with TRBD1. Sequencing used peripheral blood. DNA for the CDR3: TGTGCCAGCAGCCCGACACAGGGGACTGAAGCTTTCTTT. Protein sequence: CASSPTQGTEAFF.